This entry lists 3 T cell receptor beta chains sequenced from one sample in a study of cytomegalovirus exposure and HLA in healthy donors. Primers: 60 Vbeta forward and 13 Jbeta reverse. The protocol was immunoSEQ multiplex PCR, while the TCRdb copy is restricted to in-frame clones and leaves out a portion. The sample carries approximately 170,000 clones, more than 70% recorded once. Sequencing was performed on PBMCs. All receptors derive from a woman aged 45-60 years in good health and CMV-seropositive.

This clone occurred once. A read error may account for a junction end that differs from germline. The chain carries TRBV7-7 and TRBJ2-2; TRBD1 matches at 9 bases. This CDR3 contains 14 residues. CDR1 and CDR2 from the germline V gene are SSHAT and FNYEAQ (reference sequence). The CDR3 protein is CASSSGQGSGELFF. DNA for the CDR3: TGTGCTAGCAGCTCCGGACAGGGGTCCGGGGAGCTGTTTTTT.

The chain joins TRBV2 to TRBJ2-3; 8 nucleotides line up with TRBD1. The CDR3 length is 17 residues. Germline-derived CDR1 and CDR2 are SNHLY and FYNNEI. V shed 6 bases and J 0 bases; nucleotides not matched to a gene: 11. The chain's CDR3 is CASRRDRRLPSTDTQYF. The CDR3, as DNA: TGTGCCAGCAGAAGGGACAGGAGATTACCTAGCACAGATACGCAGTATTTT.

This clone was recorded once. This chain uses TRBV7-8 with TRBJ1-1; 9 bases match TRBD1. Trimming cost V 5 bases and J 8 bases; bases outside gene matches: 9. The CDR3 sequence is 14 residues long. CDR1 is SGHVS, CDR2 FQNEAQ, per germline. This CDR3 is CASSPRQGVSEAFF. The CDR3 coding sequence is TGTGCCAGCAGCCCGAGACAGGGGGTGAGCGAAGCTTTCTTT. The full variable domain, rest sourced from reference TRBV7-8 and TRBJ1-1, is GAGVSQSPRYKVAKRGQDVALRCDPISGHVSLFWYQQALGQGPEFLTYFQNEAQLDKSGLPSDRFFAERPEGSVSTLKIQRTQQEDSAVYLCASSPRQGVSEAFFGQGTRLTVV.